This T cell receptor (beta chain) is from a study of T cell responses to AZD1222 COVID-19 vaccine. On the study more broadly: Second-dose intervals near 4 or 12 weeks were combined.

Trimming removed 1 base from V and 3 bases from J, with 9 bases in between. CDR1 and CDR2 from the germline V gene are MNHNS and SASEGT. The CDR3 extends over 14 amino acids. Only in-frame clones appear in the TCRdb table, and some are missing; sequencing was by immunoSEQ multiplex PCR. The sample contains under 130,000 clones, around 90% of which appear only once. General study points: Clonal diversity was possibly underestimated; the donors were predominantly white British and more often female. CD4 TCRs covered the whole spike, strongest at regions 160-218 and 743-854. Increased Spike-specific TCR breadth and depth were observed after two AZD1222 doses.

This clone was counted a few times. The antigen is undetermined. J is TRBJ1-2 and V is TRBV6-1; a possible D gene is TRBD1 (5 bases). The TCR originated in an adult in good health. Sequenced material: peripheral blood, taken on day 0 of AZD1222 vaccination. CDR3 protein: CASSEGQGDYGYTF. The CDR3 DNA reads as TGTGCCAGCAGTGAAGGGCAGGGAGACTATGGCTACACCTTC.